The 29 T cell receptor beta chains listed next were all sequenced from one sample in a study of blood T cell repertoires in COVID-19. Some clones are missing from TCRdb's copy, which holds only in-frame ones; the method was immunoSEQ multiplex PCR. Altogether approximately 390,000 clones are present, about 89% being singletons, with the ten largest covering roughly 2.1%. The sample comprised peripheral blood. The receptors stem from an older woman with COVID-19, enrolled during active disease.

A word on this clone: Other nucleotide sequences from this sample produce the same CDR3. The chain combines TRBV19 with TRBJ1-2; 7 bases agree with TRBD1. CDR1 is LNHDA and CDR2 is SQIVND in the germline V gene (reference sequence). The CDR3 totals 13 residues. The V and J ends lost 5 bases and 4 bases, in that order; junction bases with no gene match: 4. As DNA, the CDR3 is TGTGCCAGTAGTCGGACAGGATCCTATGGCTACACCTTC. It translates to CASSRTGSYGYTF.

This clone has a single count. This CDR3 reads CASSPQTLANYGYTF. Written as DNA, the CDR3 is TGTGCCAGCAGCCCCCAGACATTAGCTAACTATGGCTACACCTTC. The V call is TRBV9, the J call TRBJ1-2; no firm D call. V lost 4 bases to trimming and J lost 0 bases, with 13 bases between them. Germline CDR1 SGDLS, CDR2 YYNGEE. The CDR3 is 15 residues long.

The genes are TRBV4-2 and TRBJ1-4; 8 bases line up with TRBD1. CDR3 length: 15 amino acids. With 8 bases clipped from V and 8 bases from J, the junction kept 13 bases outside the gene matches. Germline V gene sequence: CDR1 LGHNA, CDR2 YNFKEQ. Here the CDR3 DNA reads TGTGCCAGCGCAGATACGGACAGGGTGGGAGAAAAACTGTTTTTT. It translates to CASADTDRVGEKLFF.

The chain joins TRBV6-5 to TRBJ1-2, with a possible D match to TRBD1 (5 bases). V dropped 5 bases and J dropped 0 bases, with 13 bases sitting between them. The CDR3 totals 15 residues. Looked up from germline, CDR1 is MNHEY and CDR2 is SVGAGI. The CDR3 region is CASSLSTVTNYGYTF. CDR3 sequence (DNA): TGTGCCAGCAGTCTCTCGACAGTTACTAACTATGGCTACACCTTC.

V and J are TRBV9 and TRBJ1-1, with D possibly matching TRBD1 (5 bases). V was trimmed by 4 bases and J by 3 bases, leaving 13 bases between them. CDR3 length: 14 amino acids. The germline gives CDR1 SGDLS, CDR2 YYNGEE. The CDR3 protein is CASSPAGQHTEAFF. As DNA, the CDR3 is TGTGCCAGCAGCCCAGCGGGGCAGCACACTGAAGCTTTCTTT. Looking up the rest from reference TRBV9 and TRBJ1-1 gives the full variable domain: DSGVTQTPKHLITATGQRVTLRCSPRSGDLSVYWYQQSLDQGLQFLIQYYNGEERAKGNILERFSAQQFPDLHSELNLSSLELGDSALYFCASSPAGQHTEAFFGQGTRLTVV.

The chain uses TRBV7-2 and TRBJ2-6; TRBD1 might be the D (6 bases). Germline V lookup: CDR1 SGHTA, CDR2 FQGNSA. This CDR3 comprises 14 residues. V shed 4 bases and J shed 2 bases, with 6 bases lying between them. The CDR3: CASSSGAGANVLTF. CDR3 nucleotides: TGTGCCAGCAGCTCAGGGGCTGGGGCCAACGTCCTGACTTTC.

This chain joins TRBV6-5 and TRBJ1-2; the D gene is possibly TRBD1 (5 bases). CDR3 length: 15 residues. The V end was cut by 2 bases, the J end by 0 bases, with 10 bases between. The V gene's germline CDR1 is MNHEY and CDR2 SVGAGI. The CDR3 DNA reads as TGTGCCAGCAGTTACGTTAGGGGTTCTAACTATGGCTACACCTTC. Translated, it gives CASSYVRGSNYGYTF.

This clone was observed a few times. The chain carries TRBV6-2 or TRBV6-3 and TRBJ1-1, with 8 bases lining up with TRBD1. Germline lookup yields CDR1 MNHEY and CDR2 SVGEGT. The CDR3 extends over 12 amino acids. The ends lost 5 bases at V and 7 bases at J; junction bases unmatched: 3. The CDR3 region is CASSGQGFEAFF. The CDR3 DNA follows: TGTGCCAGCAGTGGACAGGGTTTTGAAGCTTTCTTT.

The chain joins TRBV6-1 to TRBJ2-7; TRBD1 matches at 9 bases. The CDR3 totals 16 residues. Trimming cost V 3 bases and J 3 bases; bases outside gene matches: 9. Germline V lookup: CDR1 MNHNS, CDR2 SASEGT. The CDR3: CASSDAGTGKRYEQYF. DNA for the CDR3: TGTGCCAGCAGTGATGCCGGGACAGGGAAACGCTACGAGCAGTACTTC.

The chain employs TRBV21-1 and TRBJ2-2; the table's D gene call, TRBD2, was not cross checked with the DNA. TRBV21-1 counts as a pseudogene. The CDR3 loop spans 17 amino acids. The CDR3 nucleotides read TGTGCCAGCAGCAAAGGGGGAGGTTTTGGTGTCACCGGGGAGCTGTTTTTT. This encodes CASSKGGGFGVTGELFF.

V and J are TRBV6-4 and TRBJ1-1; D unresolved. The V gene lost 3 bases and the J gene lost 5 bases, with 10 bases spanning the gap. Per germline, CDR1 MRHNA and CDR2 SNTAGT. This CDR3 spans 13 amino acids. The DNA for the CDR3 is TGTGCCAGCAGTGAGAACCGCGGAACTGAAGCTTTCTTT. Amino acids: CASSENRGTEAFF.

The rearrangement joins TRBV3-1 (or the pseudogene TRBV3-2) to TRBJ1-1, with D possibly TRBD1 on 5 matching bases. The germline V gene has CDR1 LGHDT and CDR2 YNNKEL (reference sequence). The V gene lost 3 bases and the J gene lost 4 bases, with 9 bases spanning the gap. The CDR3 runs to 13 residues. The CDR3 here is CASSQDMSTEAFF. CDR3 sequence (DNA): TGTGCCAGCAGCCAGGACATGAGCACTGAAGCTTTCTTT.

About this clone itself: This specimen includes other DNA sequences encoding the same CDR3. The gene calls are TRBV18 and TRBJ2-2; no definite D call. The germline V and J ends were trimmed by 2 bases and 5 bases, with 9 bases remaining between them. Germline CDR1 KGHSH, CDR2 LQKENI. There are 14 residues in the CDR3. CDR3 sequence (DNA): TGTGCCAGCTCACCATCGAGAGGAACCGGGGAGCTGTTTTTT. Its translation is CASSPSRGTGELFF.

CDR3 coding DNA: TGTGCCAGCAGCCCGCACCCCCTACGCAAACGCTCTGGAAACACCATATATTTT. Protein sequence: CASSPHPLRKRSGNTIYF. The V gene is TRBV5-4, the J gene TRBJ1-3; D is ambiguous. The CDR3 totals 18 residues. Trimming cost V 4 bases and J 0 bases, with 20 bases left between them. Germline V lookup: CDR1 SGHNT, CDR2 YYREEE (reference sequence).

The V gene is TRBV21-1, the J gene TRBJ1-2; the table gives TRBD1 as D, unverified against the DNA. TRBV21-1 is a pseudogene. This CDR3 is built from 15 residues. CDR3 DNA: TGTGCCAGCAGCGCCCGGACAGTAGCTAACTATGGCTACACCTTC. Amino acids: CASSARTVANYGYTF.

This chain uses TRBV4-2 with TRBJ2-1, with 7 positions matching TRBD2. The V segment lost 1 base and the J segment 5 bases; nucleotides outside the gene matches: 5. The CDR3 contains 15 residues. CDR1 is LGHNA, CDR2 YNFKEQ, per germline. CDR3: CASSQGSGADNEQFF. The CDR3 DNA sequence: TGTGCCAGCAGCCAAGGAAGCGGGGCCGACAATGAGCAGTTCTTC.

Only one count was recorded for this clone. The chain has TRBV2 and TRBJ2-1, with a weak D call TRBD2 (6 bases). The CDR3 is made up of 13 amino acids. Germline CDR1 SNHLY, CDR2 FYNNEI. With 7 bases removed from V and 9 bases from J, the gap between germline ends came to 16 bases. The CDR3 DNA reads as TGTGCCAGCATAGCTAGCGCCTTCGGTGAGCAGTTCTTC. It encodes CASIASAFGEQFF.

This clone occurred a few times. The chain joins TRBV5-1 to TRBJ2-6; TRBD1 aligns across 10 bases. The length of the CDR3 is 18 residues. The ends lost 0 bases at V and 3 bases at J; junction bases unmatched: 6. CDR1 and CDR2 (germline): SGHRS, YFSETQ. CDR3 DNA: TGCGCCAGCAGCTTGGGCCGACAGGGGGCGTATGGGGCCAACGTCCTGACTTTC. It translates to CASSLGRQGAYGANVLTF.

This clone occurred once. The chain joins TRBV7-9 to TRBJ2-6; 9 nucleotides line up with TRBD1. V shed 5 bases and J 1 base; nucleotides not matched to a gene: 6. Germline lookup yields CDR1 SEHNR and CDR2 FQNEAQ (reference sequence). The CDR3 extends over 17 amino acids. The CDR3 region has the DNA TGTGCCAGCAGCATAGACAGGGGGTCATCTGGGGCCAACGTCCTGACTTTC. This translates into CASSIDRGSSGANVLTF. The full variable domain, its missing parts supplied by reference TRBV7-9 and TRBJ2-6, is DTGVSQNPRHKITKRGQNVTFRCDPISEHNRLYWYRQTLGQGPEFLTYFQNEAQLEKSRLLSDRFSAERPKGSFSTLEIQRTEQGDSAMYLCASSIDRGSSGANVLTFGAGSRLTVL.

The chain uses TRBV3-1 (or the pseudogene TRBV3-2) and TRBJ2-7; 8 bases line up with TRBD2. Unmatched junction bases numbered 11, after V lost 4 bases and J lost 9 bases. The CDR3 is 14 amino acids. Germline-derived CDR1 and CDR2 are LGHDT and YNNKEL (reference sequence). The DNA for the CDR3 is TGTGCCAGCAGCCTAAGCGGGACTAGTAAGGTGCAGTACTTC. Translation: CASSLSGTSKVQYF.

J is TRBJ2-2 and V is TRBV7-9, with 8 bases lining up with TRBD2. From germline, CDR1 is SEHNR and CDR2 FQNEAQ (reference sequence). V was pared by 3 bases and J by 6 bases, with 6 bases of the junction left unmatched. This CDR3 region has 15 residues. The CDR3 bases are TGTGCCAGCAGCTTCGCGGGGGGACCTCCCGGGGAGCTGTTTTTT. Translating it yields CASSFAGGPPGELFF.

The chain joins TRBV3-1 (or the pseudogene TRBV3-2) to TRBJ1-1, with 9 positions matching TRBD1. The CDR3 is made up of 19 amino acids. The V gene end was trimmed by 5 bases and the J gene end by 0 bases; junction bases not matched to a gene: 16. The germline V gene has CDR1 LGHDT and CDR2 YNNKEL (reference sequence). As DNA, the CDR3 is TGTGCCAGCAGCTTAGGAGGATACAGGGGGCAAACAATGAACACTGAAGCTTTCTTT. It encodes CASSLGGYRGQTMNTEAFF.

V is TRBV19 and J is TRBJ1-6; D is possibly TRBD1 (5 bases). From germline, CDR1 is LNHDA and CDR2 SQIVND (reference sequence). CDR3 length equals 14 residues. V was trimmed by 0 bases and J by 7 bases, leaving 7 bases between them. The CDR3 sequence: CASSIEQENSPLHF. The CDR3 DNA is TGTGCCAGTAGTATAGAACAGGAAAATTCACCCCTCCACTTT.

The CDR3 DNA is TGTGCCAGCAGCCCCCGCGGTGGAGGAATTTCACCCCTCCACTTT. Its protein is CASSPRGGGISPLHF. The chain recombines TRBV3-1 (or the pseudogene TRBV3-2) with TRBJ1-6; D is uncertain. Trimming removed 4 bases at V and 9 bases at J, with 16 bases between. CDR3 length: 15 amino acids. Looked up from germline, CDR1 is LGHDT and CDR2 is YNNKEL (reference sequence).

The chain uses TRBV6-4 and TRBJ1-1; D gene ambiguous. This CDR3 region has 15 residues. V was trimmed by 0 bases and J by 5 bases, leaving 13 bases between them. Germline-derived CDR1 and CDR2 are MRHNA and SNTAGT. In nucleotides, the CDR3 is TGTGCCAGCAGTGACTCGGGCAGACCCCTAACTGAAGCTTTCTTT. This sequence encodes CASSDSGRPLTEAFF.

The gene calls are TRBV5-1 and TRBJ2-2, with TRBD2 matching over 15 bases. The J segment lost 3 bases and the V segment lost 4 bases, leaving 4 bases of the junction unmatched. The CDR3 runs 17 residues. CDR1 is SGHRS, CDR2 YFSETQ, per germline. CDR3: CASSRGLAGGYTGELFF. DNA for the CDR3: TGCGCCAGCAGCCGGGGACTAGCGGGGGGATACACCGGGGAGCTGTTTTTT.

The chain joins TRBV5-4 to TRBJ1-6, with D maybe TRBD1 (5 bases). The germline V and J ends were trimmed by 5 bases and 8 bases, with 17 bases remaining between them. Per germline, CDR1 SGHNT and CDR2 YYREEE (reference sequence). CDR3 length: 15 residues. CDR3: CASRRDPTEDSPLHF. The CDR3 coding sequence is TGTGCCAGCAGGCGAGACCCGACAGAAGATTCACCCCTCCACTTT.

The V gene is TRBV4-1, the J gene TRBJ1-6; tentative D call: TRBD1 (6 bases). Trimming took 4 bases from V and 13 from J, leaving 14 bases between them. Germline CDR1 and CDR2: MGHRA and YSYEKL. The CDR3 spans 13 residues. This CDR3 reads CASSLAGQPPLHF. The CDR3 bases are TGCGCCAGCAGCCTCGCCGGACAGCCGCCCCTCCACTTT.

The J gene is TRBJ1-2, the V gene TRBV20-1; D remains unclear. Germline V gene data show CDR1 as DFQATT and CDR2 as SNEGSKA (reference sequence). This CDR3 contains 11 residues. Trimming shortened V by 1 base and J by 6 bases, and 6 bases separated the two germline ends. CDR3 amino acids: CSARVADGYTF. The CDR3 DNA is TGCAGTGCTAGAGTGGCCGATGGCTACACCTTC.